This TCR beta chain was identified in a study of cytotoxic CD8 clonotypes in ibrutinib-treated CLL. For the study at large: Researchers reported ten to twelve relapsed/refractory and about 15 treatment-naive patients, under 18 of them IGHV unmutated. Study conclusions and caveats: Clonality (at baseline) was higher than in age-matched healthy donors and tracked circulating CD8+ T-cell counts. Clonality, elevated at ibrutinib response, dropped back toward baseline at progression.

Assay: immunoSEQ multiplex PCR; the TCRdb copy retains only in-frame clones and omits some. Of about 250,000 clones listed, 60% to 75% are singletons. The CDR3 consists of 15 residues. The V and J ends lost 6 bases and 0 bases respectively, with 11 bases between them. Germline CDR1 is LNHDA and CDR2 is SQIVND (reference sequence). As to this clone: Its antigen is currently unknown.

Genomic DNA in an amount of around 1.8 micrograms was extracted from cryopreserved PBMCs and used for the preparation of TCR beta libraries. This TCR came from a human donor with chronic lymphocytic leukemia. Sequencing used PBMCs, obtained after 24 months of ibrutinib treatment. The chain uses TRBV19 and TRBJ2-2; D may be TRBD1 or TRBD2 (5 bases each). The CDR3 is CASRFGGSNTGELFF. In nucleotides, the CDR3 is TGTGCCAGTAGATTTGGGGGATCGAACACCGGGGAGCTGTTTTTT.